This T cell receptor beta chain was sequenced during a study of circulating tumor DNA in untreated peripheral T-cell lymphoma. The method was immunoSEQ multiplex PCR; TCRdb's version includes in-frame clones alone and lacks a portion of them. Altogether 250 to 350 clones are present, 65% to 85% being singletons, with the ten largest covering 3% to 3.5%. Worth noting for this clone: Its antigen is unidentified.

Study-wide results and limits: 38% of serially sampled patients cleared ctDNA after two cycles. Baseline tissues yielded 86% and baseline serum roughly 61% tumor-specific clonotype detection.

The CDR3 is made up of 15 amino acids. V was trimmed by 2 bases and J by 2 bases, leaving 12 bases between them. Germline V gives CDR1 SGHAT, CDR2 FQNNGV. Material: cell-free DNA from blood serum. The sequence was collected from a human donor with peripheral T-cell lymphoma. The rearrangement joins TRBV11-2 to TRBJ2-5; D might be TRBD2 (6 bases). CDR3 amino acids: CASSLTGLLQETQYF. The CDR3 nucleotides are TGTGCCAGCAGCTTAACGGGACTCTTACAAGAGACCCAGTACTTC.